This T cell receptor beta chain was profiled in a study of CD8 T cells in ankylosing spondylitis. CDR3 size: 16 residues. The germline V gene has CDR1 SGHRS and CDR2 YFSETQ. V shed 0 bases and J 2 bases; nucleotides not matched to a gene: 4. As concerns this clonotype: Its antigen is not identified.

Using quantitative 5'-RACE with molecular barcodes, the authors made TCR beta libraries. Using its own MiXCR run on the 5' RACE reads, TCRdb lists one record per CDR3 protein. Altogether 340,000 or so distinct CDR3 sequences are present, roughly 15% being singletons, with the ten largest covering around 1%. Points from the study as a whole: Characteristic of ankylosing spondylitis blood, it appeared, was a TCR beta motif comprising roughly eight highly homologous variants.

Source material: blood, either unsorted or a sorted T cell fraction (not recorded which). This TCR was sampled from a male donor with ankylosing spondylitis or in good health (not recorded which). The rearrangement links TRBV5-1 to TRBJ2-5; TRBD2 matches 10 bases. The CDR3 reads CASSLALAGEQETQYF. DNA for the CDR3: TGCGCCAGCAGCTTGGCGCTAGCGGGGGAGCAAGAGACCCAGTACTTC. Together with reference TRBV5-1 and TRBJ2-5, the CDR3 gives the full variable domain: KAGVTQTPRYLIKTRGQQVTLSCSPISGHRSVSWYQQTPGQGLQFLFEYFSETQRNKGNFPGRFSGRQFSNSRSEMNVSTLELGDSALYLCASSLALAGEQETQYFGPGTRLLVL.